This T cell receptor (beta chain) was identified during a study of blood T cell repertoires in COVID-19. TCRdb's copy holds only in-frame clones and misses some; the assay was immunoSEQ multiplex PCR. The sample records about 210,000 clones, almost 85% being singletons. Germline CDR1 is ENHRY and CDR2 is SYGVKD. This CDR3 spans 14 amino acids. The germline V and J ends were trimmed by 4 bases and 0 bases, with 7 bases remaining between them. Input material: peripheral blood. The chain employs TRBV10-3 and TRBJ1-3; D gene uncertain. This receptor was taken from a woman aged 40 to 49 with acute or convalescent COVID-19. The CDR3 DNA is TGTGCCATCAGTGGAGCCTACTCTGGAAACACCATATATTTT. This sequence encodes CAISGAYSGNTIYF.